This T cell receptor beta chain was recorded in a study of shared clonotypes between healthy human individuals. Clones were read by immunoSEQ multiplex PCR, and TCRdb kept only the in-frame ones, dropping some. The data show roughly 2,500,000 clones, over 85% seen once. Comments on this clone: The sample contains more than one DNA sequence encoding this CDR3.

V was clipped by 0 bases and J by 1 base, with 7 bases between them. CDR1 and CDR2 (germline): ENHRY, SYGVKD. The CDR3 loop spans 15 amino acids. The receptor's source is a man aged 18-30 years in good health. Some clones in this sample may be carry-over from other donors' samples. The J gene is TRBJ2-1, the V gene TRBV10-3; D unresolved. Sequencing input: naive CD4+ T cells from PBMCs. As for subset: CD45RA+ positively selected. CDR3 coding DNA: TGTGCCATCAGTGAGTCAAGGGTTTCCTACAATGAGCAGTTCTTC. Translated, it gives CAISESRVSYNEQFF.